The source of this T cell receptor (beta chain) is a study of blood T cells in healthy people across ages. The study's findings and limits: TCR beta diversity, measured per million T cells, fell in a roughly linear way with age. Diversity figures derived from one million T cells were judged to underestimate the true value. Long-lived donors exceeded aged donors in naive CD4+ cells and diversity.

Using a J-beta primer mix together with a sample-barcoded 5' primer, a second PCR was run for about 6 to 12 cycles. MiXCR, run by TCRdb on the 5' RACE reads, gives a single entry per CDR3 protein. Here the sample spans 1.8 million or so distinct CDR3 sequences, around 42% being singletons. This clonotype turned up a few times. Its antigen is not identified. The sample taken for sequencing was blood. The sequence came from a human donor in good health.

The CDR3 bases are TGTGCCACCAGTGATTCAGGGGGCGGGACAGATACGCAGTATTTT. Translated: CATSDSGGGTDTQYF. This chain connects TRBV24-1 to TRBJ2-3; 8 bases line up with TRBD1. CDR1 is KGHDR and CDR2 is SFDVKD in the germline V gene. Trimming removed 2 bases from V and 3 bases from J; junction bases left unmatched: 3. The CDR3 spans 15 residues.